The 7 T cell receptor beta chains presented below share a single source sample, sequenced in a study of CD8+CD57+ T cells in acquired aplastic anemia. CD8+CD57+ cell expansion had been shown by flow cytometry in patients chosen for sequencing. TCR beta VDJ combinations and CDR3 sequences were profiled from genomic DNA. Each CDR3 protein is one row after TCRdb ran MiXCR on the reads. The repertoire includes under 200,000 distinct CDR3 sequences, less than 60% of them detected once, and about 1.8% sits in the top ten. Sequencing used sorted CD4+, CD8+, or CD8+CD57+ T cells (not recorded which) from PBMCs. The receptors come from a human donor with aplastic anemia.

This clonotype occurred many times. The DNA of the CDR3 is TGCGCCAGCAGCCAAGGAGACACAGGCAGCCAGCCCCAGCATTTT. Its translation is CASSQGDTGSQPQHF. The gene calls are TRBV4-1 and TRBJ1-5; TRBD1 is a possible D gene (5 bases). V was cut by 1 base and J by 7 bases, with 14 bases left in between. The germline gives CDR1 MGHRA, CDR2 YSYEKL. This CDR3 is 15 amino acids long.

In this sample, this clonotype turned up a few times. V is TRBV19 and J is TRBJ2-7, with D perhaps matching TRBD1 (5 bases). V was trimmed by 1 base and J by 5 bases, leaving 12 bases between them. CDR1 is LNHDA, CDR2 SQIVND, per germline (reference sequence). There are 14 residues in the CDR3. CDR3 residues: CASSIGTRGDEQYF. In nucleotides, the CDR3 is TGTGCCAGTAGTATAGGGACAAGGGGTGACGAGCAGTACTTC.

Comment on this clonotype: A clone one base away is much larger, so this may be a read error. This chain connects TRBV4-2 to TRBJ2-2, with 10 bases identical to TRBD1. The CDR3 spans 17 residues. Germline lookup yields CDR1 LGHNA and CDR2 YNFKEQ. The CDR3 DNA reads TGTGCCAGCAGCCAAAGGGACAGGGGTTGGGACACCGGGAAGCTGTTTTTT. The encoded protein is CASSQRDRGWDTGKLFF.

This clonotype came up once. The gene calls are TRBV20-1 and TRBJ2-7; D is unresolved. From germline, CDR1 is DFQATT and CDR2 SNEGSKA (reference sequence). V lost 3 bases and J 2 bases, leaving 17 bases between the germline ends. The CDR3 runs 15 residues. The CDR3 coding sequence is TGCAGTGCTAGGGCCCATGAGGACGGGCCCTACGAGCAGTACTTC. Translation gives CSARAHEDGPYEQYF.

The DNA of the CDR3 is TGCGCCAGCAATACGGGGGGCCCAGATACGCAGTATTTT. It yields the protein CASNTGGPDTQYF. The chain combines TRBV10-1 with TRBJ2-3, with D possibly being TRBD2 (7 bases). CDR1 and CDR2 (germline): WNHNN, SYGVQD (reference sequence). Deletions cut 7 bases from V and 4 bases from J, with 12 bases between. This CDR3 comprises 13 residues.

The CDR3 DNA follows: TGCGCCAGCAGCACGGGACAGCTAGCGACTTTC. This codes for CASSTGQLATF. The chain has TRBV5-1 and TRBJ2-6; the match to TRBD1 covers 7 bases. From germline, CDR1 is SGHRS and CDR2 YFSETQ. The ends lost 4 bases at V and 18 bases at J; junction bases unmatched: 7. The CDR3 consists of 11 residues. Complete variable domain (other parts from reference TRBV5-1 and TRBJ2-6): KAGVTQTPRYLIKTRGQQVTLSCSPISGHRSVSWYQQTPGQGLQFLFEYFSETQRNKGNFPGRFSGRQFSNSRSEMNVSTLELGDSALYLCASSTGQLATFGAGSRLTVL.

The J gene is TRBJ2-7, the V gene TRBV10-3; 9 bases align to TRBD1. The CDR3 runs 13 residues. Germline V lookup: CDR1 ENHRY, CDR2 SYGVKD. The V and J ends lost 2 bases and 4 bases, in that order; junction bases with no gene match: 0. The CDR3 DNA reads as TGTGCCATCAGTGAGGACAGGGGGTACGAGCAGTACTTC. Translating gives CAISEDRGYEQYF.